The entry that follows covers one T cell receptor beta chain sequence. Antigen: not known. Sequencing of cultured CD4+ T cell DNA used the Oncomine TCR Beta short-read assay. TCRdb fed the PCR reads into MiXCR, producing one record per CDR3 protein. The table includes several thousand distinct CDR3 sequences, about 55% detected once. The CDR3 consists of 16 residues. Germline CDR1 MNHEY, CDR2 SVGEGT. Losses at the gene ends were 3 bases for V and 0 bases for J; bases not matched to a gene: 5. Treatment: roughly 10-day PBMC culture with coronavirus spike peptide pools or control peptides (ViraFEST assay). The entry originates in a study of vaccination and CD4 T cells after COVID-19. Study-wide findings and caveats: A median of approximately 90% of reactive clones, in convalescent patients, became evident only post-vaccination.

The rearrangement joins TRBV6-2 or TRBV6-3 to TRBJ1-5; TRBD1 agrees at 7 bases. The clonotype was recovered from a human donor who had recovered from COVID-19. The sequenced sample was CD4+ T cells from blood, cultured in vitro. The CDR3 protein is CASSYADRSSNQPQHF. As DNA, the CDR3 is TGTGCCAGCAGTTATGCGGACAGGAGTAGCAATCAGCCCCAGCATTTT.